This entry lists 22 T cell receptor beta chains sequenced from one sample in a study of cytomegalovirus exposure and HLA in healthy donors. Primers: 60 Vbeta forward and 13 Jbeta reverse. Here immunoSEQ multiplex PCR was the method, and the copy in TCRdb shows in-frame clones only, minus some. The sample contains approximately 170,000 clones, roughly 80% of which appear only once. Sequenced material: PBMCs. The receptors derive from a woman aged 18-29 years in good health and CMV-seronegative.

V gene TRBV6-5 combines with J gene TRBJ1-6; TRBD1 is a possible D gene (6 bases). This CDR3 contains 14 residues. The germline gives CDR1 MNHEY, CDR2 SVGAGI. The germline V and J ends were trimmed by 6 bases and 4 bases, with 10 bases remaining between them. The CDR3 loop is CASRNQGYNSPLHF. CDR3 coding DNA: TGTGCCAGCAGGAACCAGGGGTATAATTCACCCCTCCACTTT.

The chain has TRBV5-1 and TRBJ2-7; TRBD2 matches at 9 bases. Per the germline V gene, CDR1 is SGHRS and CDR2 is YFSETQ. The CDR3 runs 15 residues. Trimming at V came to 0 bases and at J to 3 bases, leaving 4 bases not matched to a gene. DNA for the CDR3: TGCGCCAGCAGCTTGGCCCTAGCGGGATTCTACGAGCAGTACTTC. Its translation: CASSLALAGFYEQYF.

The chain recombines TRBV28 with TRBJ2-7, with 8 bases aligning to TRBD2. CDR3 length: 16 residues. J gave up 2 bases and V 4 bases, and 10 bases lay outside the gene matches. The germline V gene encodes CDR1 MDHEN and CDR2 SYDVKM. The CDR3 region has the DNA TGTGCCAGCAGTTCACCCTATAGCGGGGTCCCCTACGAGCAGTACTTC. Amino acids: CASSSPYSGVPYEQYF.

This sequence joins TRBV9 and TRBJ2-7; D might be TRBD1 (6 bases). Germline V CDR1 and CDR2: SGDLS, YYNGEE. Deletions cut 0 bases from V and 3 bases from J, with 13 bases between. The CDR3 sequence is 15 residues long. CDR3 protein: CASSVDLGRGYEQYF. DNA for the CDR3: TGTGCCAGCAGCGTAGATTTGGGCAGGGGCTACGAGCAGTACTTC.

The J gene is TRBJ2-3, the V gene TRBV5-1, with TRBD2 matching over 9 bases. Germline V gene data show CDR1 as SGHRS and CDR2 as YFSETQ. Trimming took 9 bases from V and 3 from J; bases not matched to a gene: 8. The CDR3 covers 14 residues. The CDR3 DNA sequence: TGCGCCACCATGACTAGCGGAGGAACAGATACGCAGTATTTT. It is translated as CATMTSGGTDTQYF.

The chain joins TRBV18 to TRBJ2-5; D not certain. The length of the CDR3 is 12 residues. From germline, CDR1 is KGHSH and CDR2 LQKENI. The V end lost 2 bases, the J end lost 5 bases, and 6 bases lay between the germline ends. The CDR3 nucleotides are TGTGCCAGCTCACCAGGGCTCGAGACCCAGTACTTC. Amino acid sequence: CASSPGLETQYF.

The table lists this clone with a few counts. The gene calls are TRBV28 and TRBJ1-1, with a weak D call TRBD1 (5 bases). Germline V CDR1 and CDR2: MDHEN, SYDVKM. This CDR3 is built from 16 residues. V gave up 3 bases and J gave up 1 base, with 15 bases separating them. CDR3 bases: TGTGCCAGCAGTTTGTGGGGGGAGCATACGAACACTGAAGCTTTCTTT. Protein product: CASSLWGEHTNTEAFF.

The J gene is TRBJ2-3, the V gene TRBV5-4; weak D call: TRBD1 (5 bases). This CDR3 comprises 15 residues. V was clipped by 1 base and J by 6 bases, with 15 bases between them. Germline V lookup: CDR1 SGHNT, CDR2 YYREEE (reference sequence). The CDR3 reads CASSLPGQGPDTQYF. The CDR3 region has the DNA TGTGCCAGCAGCTTGCCGGGCCAGGGTCCGGATACGCAGTATTTT.

The V gene is TRBV12-2, the J gene TRBJ2-2; TRBD2, as called in the table, went unchecked against the DNA. TRBV12-2 is labeled a pseudogene. This CDR3 spans 19 amino acids. The CDR3 reads CASRPTSGPNTRNTGELFF. Here the CDR3 DNA reads TGTGCAAGTCGCCCGACTAGCGGACCTAACACGCGGAACACCGGGGAGCTGTTTTTT.

J is TRBJ1-2 and V is TRBV6-1; 7 bases are a match to TRBD1. The germline V gene encodes CDR1 MNHNS and CDR2 SASEGT. This CDR3 is 13 amino acids long. J gave up 7 bases and V 6 bases, and 8 bases lay outside the gene matches. This chain's CDR3 is CASRQQGLAGYTF. The CDR3 DNA is TGTGCCAGCAGGCAACAGGGGTTGGCTGGCTACACCTTC.

This clone appeared a single time. The chain uses TRBV5-6 and TRBJ2-5; 7 bases agree with TRBD2. Losses at the gene ends were 2 bases for V and 5 bases for J; bases not matched to a gene: 3. The CDR3 covers 13 residues. CDR1 and CDR2 from the germline V gene are SGHDT and YYEEEE. In nucleotides, the CDR3 is TGTGCCAGCAGCTTTAGCGGGCGGGAGACCCAGTACTTC. Translation gives CASSFSGRETQYF.

The V call is TRBV19, the J call TRBJ2-7; tentative D call: TRBD1 (6 bases). Germline CDR1 is LNHDA and CDR2 is SQIVND (reference sequence). The length of the CDR3 is 14 residues. V shed 5 bases and J shed 0 bases, with 11 bases lying between them. CDR3 DNA: TGTGCCAGTAGTGGAAGGGACACCTCCTACGAGCAGTACTTC. Its translation: CASSGRDTSYEQYF.

V gene TRBV4-1 combines with J gene TRBJ1-3, with 10 positions matching TRBD1. The germline V gene encodes CDR1 MGHRA and CDR2 YSYEKL. V lost 1 base and J lost 1; bases outside the gene matches: 4. This CDR3 is built from 17 residues. The CDR3 DNA is TGCGCCAGCAGCCAAGGTGGGACAGGGGCATCTGGAAACACCATATATTTT. It encodes CASSQGGTGASGNTIYF.

The chain is built from TRBV7-8 and TRBJ1-3; D unclear. The CDR3 contains 16 residues. Trimming cost V 1 base and J 1 base, with 11 bases left between them. Looked up from germline, CDR1 is SGHVS and CDR2 is FQNEAQ. CDR3 DNA: TGTGCCAGCAGCTTAGTGTTAGCAGTATCTGGAAACACCATATATTTT. Translating it yields CASSLVLAVSGNTIYF.

This clone was counted a few times. This sequence joins TRBV7-9 and TRBJ2-5, with 9 bases aligning to TRBD1. The length of the CDR3 is 15 residues. Germline loops: CDR1 SEHNR, CDR2 FQNEAQ (reference sequence). The V gene end was trimmed by 5 bases and the J gene end by 4 bases; junction bases not matched to a gene: 8. CDR3 DNA: TGTGCCAGCAGCCGAGACAGGGGGGTCTCAGAGACCCAGTACTTC. Translated: CASSRDRGVSETQYF.

The chain has TRBV6-5 and TRBJ2-7; 11 nucleotides line up with TRBD1. V gave up 4 bases and J gave up 4 bases; unmatched junction bases: 3. The germline CDR1 and CDR2 sequences are MNHEY and SVGAGI. This CDR3 region has 14 residues. Here the CDR3 reads CASSSRDRGYEQYF. The CDR3 nucleotides read TGTGCCAGCAGTTCACGGGACAGGGGGTACGAGCAGTACTTC.

This chain links TRBV28 with TRBJ1-1; D not certain. Germline lookup yields CDR1 MDHEN and CDR2 SYDVKM. V shed 5 bases and J shed 4 bases, with 14 bases lying between them. This CDR3 is built from 14 residues. The CDR3 sequence is CASSLTPSVTEAFF. The CDR3, as DNA: TGTGCCAGCAGTCTGACACCCTCGGTCACTGAAGCTTTCTTT.

The chain couples TRBV4-1 to TRBJ2-7, with D unclear. The germline CDR1 and CDR2 sequences are MGHRA and YSYEKL. The V and J ends lost 0 bases and 3 bases respectively, with 6 bases between them. CDR3 length: 13 amino acids. The CDR3 sequence is CASSQDVYYEQYF. The CDR3 region has the DNA TGCGCCAGCAGCCAAGACGTCTACTACGAGCAGTACTTC.

The chain couples TRBV11-3 to TRBJ2-7; 9 bases agree with TRBD1. After removal of 5 bases from V and 3 bases from J, the junction contained 8 bases not matched to a gene. CDR3 length equals 15 residues. In germline, CDR1 is SGHNT, CDR2 YENEEA. The CDR3 spells CASSPRTGGDYEQYF. Written as DNA, the CDR3 is TGTGCCAGCAGCCCGCGTACAGGGGGCGACTACGAGCAGTACTTC.

The chain joins TRBV5-1 to TRBJ2-1; 10 bases are shared with TRBD2. Germline CDR1 reads SGHRS; CDR2 reads YFSETQ. There are 13 residues in the CDR3. V gave up 4 bases and J gave up 7 bases; unmatched junction bases: 2. The CDR3 region is CASSQREGNEQFF. In nucleotides, the CDR3 is TGCGCCAGCAGCCAGCGGGAGGGGAATGAGCAGTTCTTC.

With respect to this clone: The sample carries other DNA sequences with the same CDR3. The chain employs TRBV7-2 and TRBJ2-3, with D possibly being TRBD2 (5 bases). Trimming removed 0 bases at V and 1 base at J, with 5 bases between. The V gene's germline CDR1 is SGHTA and CDR2 FQGNSA. This CDR3 has 14 residues. CDR3 nucleotide sequence: TGTGCCAGCAGCTTAGCGAGGGGCACAGATACGCAGTATTTT. This sequence encodes CASSLARGTDTQYF.

This sequence joins TRBV5-1 and TRBJ2-7, with D maybe TRBD2 (6 bases). Per germline, CDR1 SGHRS and CDR2 YFSETQ. V was clipped by 3 bases and J by 3 bases, with 16 bases between them. The CDR3 is 15 residues long. The CDR3 protein is CASSSMGLQYYEQYF. DNA for the CDR3: TGCGCCAGCAGCTCCATGGGACTTCAATACTACGAGCAGTACTTC. Drawing the rest from reference TRBV5-1 and TRBJ2-7, the complete variable domain is KAGVTQTPRYLIKTRGQQVTLSCSPISGHRSVSWYQQTPGQGLQFLFEYFSETQRNKGNFPGRFSGRQFSNSRSEMNVSTLELGDSALYLCASSSMGLQYYEQYFGPGTRLTVT.